The 27 T cell receptor beta chains reported below all come from one sample, sequenced in a study of beta chain features in type 1 diabetes. All of the isolated RNA was reverse transcribed, so expressed TCRB transcripts were sequenced. The protocol was immunoSEQ multiplex PCR, while the TCRdb copy is restricted to in-frame clones and leaves out a portion. The repertoire holds 120,000 to 150,000 clones, with about 10% as singletons. The sample was naive CD4+ T cells from blood. The receptors stem from a man aged 18 to 30 in good health.

The J gene is TRBJ2-2, the V gene TRBV6-4; 8 bases fit TRBD1. J gave up 5 bases and V 2 bases, and 4 bases lay outside the gene matches. This CDR3 is 15 amino acids long. Germline CDR1 is MRHNA and CDR2 is SNTAGT. For the CDR3, the DNA is TGTGCCAGCAGTGACGGACAGGGTGATACCGGGGAGCTGTTTTTT. Amino acids: CASSDGQGDTGELFF.

This sequence joins TRBV6-5 and TRBJ1-3; the D gene is possibly TRBD1 (6 bases). The ends were cut back, 5 bases at V and 2 bases at J, with 10 bases in the middle. The CDR3 runs to 14 residues. Germline values: CDR1 MNHEY, CDR2 SVGAGI. CDR3 residues: CASSGQGTGNTIYF. Here the CDR3 DNA reads TGTGCCAGCAGTGGCCAGGGGACTGGAAACACCATATATTTT.

The chain employs TRBV9 and TRBJ2-1; tentative D call: TRBD2 (6 bases). Germline V gene data show CDR1 as SGDLS and CDR2 as YYNGEE. The CDR3 covers 15 residues. Trimming took off 0 bases at V and 7 bases at J, with 14 bases between the two ends. CDR3 region: CASSVVSRAGNEQFF. The CDR3 DNA reads TGTGCCAGCAGCGTAGTGAGCAGGGCGGGAAATGAGCAGTTCTTC.

The table lists this clone with a few counts. V and J are TRBV19 and TRBJ2-1; D call uncertain. The length of the CDR3 is 15 residues. The germline gives CDR1 LNHDA, CDR2 SQIVND (reference sequence). Trimming pared 4 bases from V and 0 bases from J, leaving 10 bases between. CDR3 sequence: CASSNRSSSYNEQFF. The CDR3, as DNA: TGTGCCAGTAGTAACAGATCGAGCTCCTACAATGAGCAGTTCTTC.

In this sample, this clone turned up many times. The CDR3 protein is CASSIRPGQLYEQYF. CDR3 nucleotide sequence: TGTGCCAGTAGTATACGCCCGGGACAGCTCTACGAGCAGTACTTC. The J gene is TRBJ2-7, the V gene TRBV19; 7 bases line up with TRBD1. Per the germline V gene, CDR1 is LNHDA and CDR2 is SQIVND (reference sequence). The CDR3 runs to 15 residues. V dropped 2 bases and J dropped 3; count of bases not matched to a gene: 7.

The chain links TRBV30 to TRBJ1-6, with D tentatively TRBD1 (5 bases). CDR1 GTSNPN and CDR2 SVGIG come from the germline V gene (reference sequence). The CDR3 spans 11 residues. Between the trimmed V and J ends, which lost 8 bases and 16 bases, there was a span of 18 bases. CDR3: CAGGESNLLHF. DNA of the CDR3: TGTGCCGGAGGGGAATCAAATTTACTCCACTTT.

This chain joins TRBV19 and TRBJ2-1, with 7 bases that match TRBD1. The germline V gene has CDR1 LNHDA and CDR2 SQIVND (reference sequence). This CDR3 comprises 18 residues. After removal of 0 bases from V and 0 bases from J, the junction contained 8 bases not matched to a gene. CDR3 in amino acids: CASSIEPLTGFSYNEQFF. DNA for the CDR3: TGTGCCAGTAGTATAGAGCCCCTGACAGGGTTCTCCTACAATGAGCAGTTCTTC.

This clone has just a few counts. The chain employs TRBV4-2 and TRBJ1-4; D may be TRBD1 (6 bases). The germline gives CDR1 LGHNA, CDR2 YNFKEQ. V was trimmed by 0 bases and J by 4 bases, leaving 12 bases between them. The length of the CDR3 is 16 residues. For the CDR3, the DNA is TGTGCCAGCAGCCAAGATCCGGCCAGGGGTAATGAAAAACTGTTTTTT. Its translation is CASSQDPARGNEKLFF.

This rearrangement joins TRBV6-6 to TRBJ2-1, with 7 nucleotides matching TRBD2. Trimming cost V 2 bases and J 5 bases; bases outside gene matches: 9. CDR1 is MNHNY and CDR2 is SVGAGI in the germline V gene (reference sequence). The CDR3 sequence is 16 residues long. This chain's CDR3 is CASSYPRGSFDNEQFF. In nucleotides, the CDR3 is TGTGCCAGCAGTTACCCGCGGGGGTCGTTTGACAATGAGCAGTTCTTC.

This chain joins TRBV11-2 and TRBJ1-6; possibly TRBD1 for D (5 bases). The V end was cut by 5 bases, the J end by 8 bases, with 16 bases between. The germline V gene encodes CDR1 SGHAT and CDR2 FQNNGV. The CDR3 sequence is 15 residues long. The CDR3 here is CASSPRPTEYSPLHF. In nucleotides, the CDR3 is TGTGCCAGCAGCCCCCGACCGACAGAATATTCACCCCTCCACTTT.

This clone was seen many times. DNA for the CDR3: TGCGCCAGCAGCCAAGTACCGGTGGGCCAGCCCCAGCATTTT. Its translation: CASSQVPVGQPQHF. The rearrangement uses TRBV4-1 and TRBJ1-5; D is unclear. V was trimmed by 1 base and J by 7 bases, leaving 11 bases between them. Germline loops: CDR1 MGHRA, CDR2 YSYEKL. This CDR3 comprises 14 residues.

In its sample, this clone was seen a few times. This chain links TRBV29-1 with TRBJ2-7; the match to TRBD1 covers 8 bases. The trim removed 6 bases at V and 2 bases at J, leaving 12 bases unmatched. Germline V lookup: CDR1 SQVTM, CDR2 ANQGSEA. The CDR3 spans 15 residues. This CDR3 reads CSVAEKGQATYEQYF. The CDR3, as DNA: TGCAGCGTCGCCGAGAAGGGACAGGCCACCTACGAGCAGTACTTC.

This clone was recorded a few times. The rearrangement uses TRBV4-2 and TRBJ1-5; TRBD1 matches 8 bases. V lost 0 bases to trimming and J lost 6 bases; unmatched junction nucleotides: 7. The length of the CDR3 is 16 residues. Germline V CDR1 and CDR2: LGHNA, YNFKEQ. The CDR3 bases are TGTGCCAGCAGCCAAGAGTCAGGGGGCTTGAGTCAGCCCCAGCATTTT. It translates to CASSQESGGLSQPQHF.

This chain links TRBV7-2 with TRBJ1-2, with 11 bases matching TRBD1. Germline V CDR1 and CDR2: SGHTA, FQGNSA. This CDR3 spans 16 amino acids. J was trimmed by 4 bases and V by 0 bases; bases with no gene match: 4. CDR3 sequence reads: CASSLAPGTGGYGYTF. As DNA, the CDR3 is TGTGCCAGCAGCTTAGCGCCCGGGACAGGGGGCTATGGCTACACCTTC. Combining the CDR3 with reference TRBV7-2 and TRBJ1-2 gives the whole variable domain GAGVSQSPSNKVTEKGKDVELRCDPISGHTALYWYRQSLGQGLEFLIYFQGNSAPDKSGLPSDRFSAERTGGSVSTLTIQRTQQEDSAVYLCASSLAPGTGGYGYTFGSGTRLTVV.

A few counts support this clone. The chain employs TRBV18 and TRBJ2-7; 11 nucleotides align to TRBD2. The CDR3 runs to 16 residues. Per the germline V gene, CDR1 is KGHSH and CDR2 is LQKENI. Trimming removed 2 bases from V and 0 bases from J; junction bases left unmatched: 3. This CDR3 reads CASSPGTSGLSYEQYF. DNA of the CDR3: TGTGCCAGCTCACCAGGGACTAGCGGCCTCTCCTACGAGCAGTACTTC.

This rearrangement joins TRBV12-5 to TRBJ1-2, with D possibly TRBD1 on 5 matching bases. Germline CDR1 LGHNT, CDR2 FRNRAP. The CDR3 totals 15 residues. The V end was cut by 5 bases, the J end by 0 bases, with 13 bases between. The CDR3 DNA reads TGTGCTAGTGGTACCAGGGTCTCCTCTAACTATGGCTACACCTTC. It translates to CASGTRVSSNYGYTF. The whole variable domain, filled in from reference TRBV12-5 and TRBJ1-2, reads DARVTQTPRHKVTEMGQEVTMRCQPILGHNTVFWYRQTMMQGLELLAYFRNRAPLDDSGMPKDRFSAEMPDATLATLKIQPSEPRDSAVYFCASGTRVSSNYGYTFGSGTRLTVV.

This clone was counted ten times or more. The V gene is TRBV25-1, the J gene TRBJ1-4, with 8 bases fitting TRBD1. CDR1 is MGHDK, CDR2 SYGVNS, per germline. CDR3 size: 15 residues. V lost 3 bases, J lost 7 bases, and 7 bases stayed unmatched. As DNA, the CDR3 is TGTGCCAGCAGTGAGAAGGCAGGGGGCGGTGAAAAACTGTTTTTT. Its translation: CASSEKAGGGEKLFF.

This clone came up many times. The rearrangement joins TRBV9 to TRBJ1-6; tentatively, D is TRBD1 (6 bases). CDR1 and CDR2 (germline): SGDLS, YYNGEE. Trimming took 2 bases from V and 8 from J, leaving 8 bases between them. CDR3 size: 13 residues. For the CDR3, the DNA is TGTGCCAGCAGCGTTTCAGGGGATTCACCCCTCCACTTT. This encodes CASSVSGDSPLHF.

This rearrangement joins TRBV19 to TRBJ2-5, with 11 bases lining up with TRBD1. After removal of 7 bases from V and 4 bases from J, the junction contained 5 bases not matched to a gene. Germline CDR1 and CDR2: LNHDA and SQIVND (reference sequence). CDR3 size: 14 residues. This CDR3 reads CASTGQGAIETQYF. CDR3 DNA sequence: TGTGCCAGTACCGGACAGGGGGCTATAGAGACCCAGTACTTC. Together with reference TRBV19 and TRBJ2-5, the CDR3 gives the full variable domain: DGGITQSPKYLFRKEGQNVTLSCEQNLNHDAMYWYRQDPGQGLRLIYYSQIVNDFQKGDIAEGYSVSREKKESFPLTVTSAQKNPTAFYLCASTGQGAIETQYFGPGTRLLVL.

This clone came up a few times. This sequence joins TRBV6-5 and TRBJ1-2, with 7 bases aligning to TRBD1. This CDR3 comprises 15 residues. The junction had 10 bases not matched to a gene; V was cut back by 5 bases and J by 4 bases. Germline V gives CDR1 MNHEY, CDR2 SVGAGI. CDR3 in amino acids: CASSVDRAGGYGYTF. The CDR3 bases are TGTGCCAGCAGTGTAGACAGGGCCGGGGGCTATGGCTACACCTTC.

This clone was detected ten times or more. The DNA for the CDR3 is TGTGCCAGCAGCGTAGACCGCGCGGGGTATGGCTACACCTTC. The encoded protein is CASSVDRAGYGYTF. The chain joins TRBV9 to TRBJ1-2; no reliable D call. The germline V gene has CDR1 SGDLS and CDR2 YYNGEE. The CDR3 totals 14 residues. V was pared by 0 bases and J by 5 bases, with 11 bases between.

This chain uses TRBV19 with TRBJ2-1, with D possibly matching TRBD1 (6 bases). Between the trimmed V and J ends, which lost 3 bases and 9 bases, there was a span of 9 bases. CDR3 length: 12 amino acids. Germline assignment: CDR1 LNHDA and CDR2 SQIVND (reference sequence). CDR3 region: CASSISGVEQFF. The CDR3 DNA reads TGTGCCAGTAGTATTTCAGGGGTTGAGCAGTTCTTC.

The gene calls are TRBV7-9 and TRBJ1-1; 8 positions agree with TRBD1. Trimming removed 5 bases from V and 4 bases from J; junction bases left unmatched: 6. The V gene's germline CDR1 is SEHNR and CDR2 FQNEAQ (reference sequence). The CDR3 runs to 14 residues. The CDR3 region has the DNA TGTGCCAGCAGCCTACAGGGGGAGAGCACTGAAGCTTTCTTT. Translation: CASSLQGESTEAFF.

The J gene is TRBJ1-5, the V gene TRBV28; D may be TRBD1 (5 bases). CDR1 is MDHEN and CDR2 is SYDVKM in the germline V gene. This CDR3 comprises 15 residues. V was clipped by 4 bases and J by 2 bases, with 12 bases between them. The CDR3 DNA reads TGTGCCAGCAGTTCCCCCCCGGGGGGCAATCAGCCCCAGCATTTT. Translated: CASSSPPGGNQPQHF.

This chain joins TRBV5-4 and TRBJ2-2; TRBD2 is a possible D gene (5 bases). With 0 bases removed from V and 1 base from J, the gap between germline ends came to 7 bases. Germline V lookup: CDR1 SGHNT, CDR2 YYREEE (reference sequence). The CDR3 runs 15 residues. CDR3 in DNA: TGTGCCAGCAGCTTGGATCGGGGGAACACCGGGGAGCTGTTTTTT. Translated, it gives CASSLDRGNTGELFF. Complete variable domain (other parts from reference TRBV5-4 and TRBJ2-2): ETGVTQSPTHLIKTRGQQVTLRCSSQSGHNTVSWYQQALGQGPQFIFQYYREEENGRGNFPPRFSGLQFPNYSSELNVNALELDDSALYLCASSLDRGNTGELFFGEGSRLTVL.

This clone was seen a handful of times. Other nucleotide sequences in the sample specify the same CDR3. This chain joins TRBV4-2 and TRBJ2-7, with D tentatively TRBD1 (6 bases). CDR1 and CDR2 from the germline V gene are LGHNA and YNFKEQ. The CDR3 extends over 17 amino acids. V was trimmed by 0 bases and J by 3 bases, leaving 18 bases between them. The DNA of the CDR3 is TGTGCCAGCAGCCAAGATATAGTCCAGGGGAATAACTACGAGCAGTACTTC. Its protein product is CASSQDIVQGNNYEQYF.

This clone was seen a handful of times. Different DNA sequences within this sample yield the same CDR3. Here the CDR3 reads CATSRDRGSNQPQHF. In DNA form, the CDR3 reads TGTGCCACCAGCAGAGACAGGGGGAGCAATCAGCCCCAGCATTTT. This sequence joins TRBV15 and TRBJ1-5; 7 bases align to TRBD1. This CDR3 has 15 residues. Losses at the gene ends were 0 bases for V and 1 base for J; bases not matched to a gene: 0. Per the germline V gene, CDR1 is LNHNV and CDR2 is YYDKDF (reference sequence).